Included here is one T cell receptor beta chain sequence, with context. These data belong to a study of cytomegalovirus exposure and HLA in healthy donors. Germline-derived CDR1 and CDR2 are MGHRA and YSYEKL. Trimming removed 3 bases from V and 1 base from J, with 7 bases in between. The CDR3 sequence is 14 residues long. Assay used: immunoSEQ multiplex PCR; TCRdb lists only in-frame clones, some missing. The sample carries some 130,000 clones, roughly 79% recorded once. The J gene is TRBJ1-3, the V gene TRBV4-1; D perhaps matches TRBD1 (5 bases). The receptor comes from a man aged 25-45 years in good health and CMV-seropositive. Sequencing used PBMCs. The CDR3 bases are TGCGCCAGCAGCCAGCAGGGTTCTGGAAACACCATATATTTT. As protein: CASSQQGSGNTIYF.